Sequencing of this T cell receptor beta chain was carried out in a study of T cells in Graves' hyperthyroidism and ophthalmopathy. Notes on the study in general: By a 13 V-J model, ophthalmopathy was set apart from stable hyperthyroidism. Blood held most thyroid clonotypes expanded above 0.001 frequency.

V was pared by 4 bases and J by 5 bases, with 15 bases between. This CDR3 spans 15 amino acids. Germline CDR1 SGHRS, CDR2 YFSETQ. With regard to this clonotype: Its antigen is currently unknown.

Amplification of TCR beta CDR3 regions used RNA as the template. The HTBI set primed first-round TCR CDR3 RT-PCR. TCRdb used MiXCR to reprocess the multiplex PCR reads, holding one entry per CDR3 protein. In the table there are 600,000 to 800,000 distinct CDR3 sequences, 35% of which are singletons. This receptor was obtained from a woman aged 40 to 50 with Graves' hyperthyroidism. Specimen: blood. The genes are TRBV5-1 and TRBJ1-4; weak D call: TRBD1 (5 bases). As DNA, the CDR3 is TGCGCCAGCAGCCCCTCCGGGACGGAGAATGAAAAACTGTTTTTT. This gives the protein CASSPSGTENEKLFF.